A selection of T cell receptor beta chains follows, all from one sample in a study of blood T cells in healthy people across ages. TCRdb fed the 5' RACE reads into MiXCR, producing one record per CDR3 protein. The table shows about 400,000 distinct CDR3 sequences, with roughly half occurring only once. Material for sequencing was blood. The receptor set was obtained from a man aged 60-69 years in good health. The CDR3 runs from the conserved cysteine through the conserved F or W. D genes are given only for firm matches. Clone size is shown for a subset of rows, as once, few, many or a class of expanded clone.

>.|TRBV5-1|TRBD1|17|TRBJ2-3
CASSWGSGTGPSDTQYF
TGCGCCAGCAGCTGGGGATCCGGGACAGGGCCTTCGGATACGCAGTATTTT
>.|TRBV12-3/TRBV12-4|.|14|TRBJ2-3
CASRIQGSTDTQYF
TGTGCCAGCAGGATACAGGGTAGCACAGATACGCAGTATTTT
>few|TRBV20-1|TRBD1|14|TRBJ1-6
CSATLLGQASPLHF
TGCAGTGCTACCTTACTAGGACAGGCTTCACCCCTCCACTTT
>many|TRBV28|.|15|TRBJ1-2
CASSTPGEGKGGYTF
TGTGCCAGCAGTACCCCCGGGGAGGGCAAAGGCGGCTACACCTTC
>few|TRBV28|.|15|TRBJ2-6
CASSVRGIGANVLTF
TGTGCCAGCAGCGTACGGGGGATTGGGGCCAACGTCCTGACTTTC
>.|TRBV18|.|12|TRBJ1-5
CASSPNNQPQHF
TGTGCCAGCTCACCTAATAATCAGCCCCAGCATTTT
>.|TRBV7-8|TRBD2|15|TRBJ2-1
CASSPRSLAGNEQFF
TGTGCCAGCAGCCCCCGATCACTAGCGGGAAATGAGCAGTTCTTC
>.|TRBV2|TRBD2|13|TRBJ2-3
CASSELAGYTQYF
TGTGCCAGCAGTGAATTAGCGGGGTATACGCAGTATTTT
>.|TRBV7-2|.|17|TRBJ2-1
CASSLGGSGSSYNEQFF
TGTGCCAGCAGCTTAGGGGGTAGCGGAAGCTCCTACAATGAGCAGTTCTTC
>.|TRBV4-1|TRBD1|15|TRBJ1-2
CASSNRDSRLSGYTF
TGCGCCAGCAGCAACCGGGACAGCCGTCTTTCTGGCTACACCTTC
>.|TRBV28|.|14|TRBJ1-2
CASGFPLALDGYTF
TGTGCCAGCGGTTTTCCCCTAGCGCTGGATGGCTACACCTTC
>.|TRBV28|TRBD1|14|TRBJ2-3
CASSTRTGFSGQYF
TGTGCCAGCAGTACCCGGACAGGGTTCTCTGGGCAGTATTTT
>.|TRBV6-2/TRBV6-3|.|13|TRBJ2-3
CASVSRLRDTQYF
TGTGCCAGCGTCTCCAGGTTGAGGGATACGCAGTATTTT
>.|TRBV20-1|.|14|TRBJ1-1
CSARRSALRTEAFF
TGCAGTGCTAGACGGAGCGCCCTTCGCACTGAAGCTTTCTTT
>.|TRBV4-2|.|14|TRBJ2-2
CASSQDWGAGELFF
TGTGCCAGCAGCCAAGATTGGGGGGCCGGGGAGCTGTTTTTT
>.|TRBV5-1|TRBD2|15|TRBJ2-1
CASSHRRLADNEQFF
TGCGCCAGCAGCCACCGCAGACTAGCGGACAATGAGCAGTTCTTC
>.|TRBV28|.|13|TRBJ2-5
CASSFPGRETQYF
TGTGCCAGCAGTTTCCCAGGGAGAGAGACCCAGTACTTC
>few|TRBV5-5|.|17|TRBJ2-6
CASSDYRERSGANVLTF
TGTGCCAGCAGCGATTACAGGGAACGCTCTGGGGCCAACGTCCTGACTTTC
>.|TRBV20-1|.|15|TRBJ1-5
CSARDSGRESQPQHF
TGCAGTGCTAGAGATTCGGGAAGGGAAAGTCAGCCCCAGCATTTT
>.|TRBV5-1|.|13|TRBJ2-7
CASRVVGSYEQYF
TGCGCCAGCCGGGTGGTCGGGAGTTACGAGCAGTACTTC
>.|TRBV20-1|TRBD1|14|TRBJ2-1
CSATPGQGTNEQFF
TGCAGTGCTACCCCGGGACAGGGGACGAATGAGCAGTTCTTC
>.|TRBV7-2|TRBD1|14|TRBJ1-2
CASTKPGQSYGYTF
TGTGCCAGCACCAAACCGGGACAGAGCTATGGCTACACCTTC
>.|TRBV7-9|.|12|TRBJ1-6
CASSRMEAPLHF
TGTGCCAGCAGCCGAATGGAAGCTCCCCTCCACTTT
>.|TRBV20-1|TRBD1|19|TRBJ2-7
CSAIPSGTEMRSSSYEQYF
TGCAGTGCTATCCCCTCCGGGACAGAGATGCGATCGAGCTCCTACGAGCAGTACTTC
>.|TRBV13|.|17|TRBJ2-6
CASSESHRGSGANVLTF
TGTGCCAGCAGCGAGTCCCACCGGGGCTCTGGGGCCAACGTCCTGACTTTC
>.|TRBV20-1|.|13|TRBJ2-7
CSASAGRSYEQYF
TGCAGTGCTAGTGCGGGAAGGTCCTACGAGCAGTACTTC
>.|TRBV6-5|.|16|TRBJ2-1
CASSLPNPSSYNEQFF
TGTGCCAGCAGTTTACCAAACCCGAGCTCCTACAATGAGCAGTTCTTC
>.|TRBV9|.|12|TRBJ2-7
CASSDNLSEQYF
TGTGCCAGCAGCGACAACCTATCCGAGCAGTACTTC
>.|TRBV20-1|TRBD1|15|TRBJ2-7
CSASLWDRNTAEQYF
TGCAGTGCTAGTCTCTGGGACAGGAATACTGCGGAGCAGTACTTC
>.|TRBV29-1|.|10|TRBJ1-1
CSGQILEAFF
TGCAGCGGTCAGATCCTTGAAGCTTTCTTT
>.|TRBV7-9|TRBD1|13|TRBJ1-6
CASSFYQGATLHF
TGTGCCAGCAGCTTTTATCAGGGGGCCACCCTCCACTTT
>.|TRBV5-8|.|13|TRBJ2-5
CASSALDQETQYF
TGTGCCAGCAGCGCACTGGACCAAGAGACCCAGTACTTC
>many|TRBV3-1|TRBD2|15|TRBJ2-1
CASSRLAGGLNEQFF
TGTGCCAGCAGCCGTCTAGCGGGGGGGCTCAATGAGCAGTTCTTC
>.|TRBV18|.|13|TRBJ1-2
CASSQTGPNGYTF
TGTGCCAGCTCACAGACAGGACCGAATGGCTACACCTTC
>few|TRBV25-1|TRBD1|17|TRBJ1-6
CASSEGTGLTYNSPLHF
TGTGCCAGCAGTGAAGGGACAGGCTTAACCTATAATTCACCCCTCCACTTT
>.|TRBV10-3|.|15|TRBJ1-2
CAISDPMAAEGGYTF
TGTGCCATCAGTGACCCTATGGCGGCAGAGGGGGGCTACACCTTC
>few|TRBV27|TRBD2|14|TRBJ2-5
CASSRVERGTEQYF
TGTGCCAGCAGTCGGGTCGAGCGGGGGACTGAGCAGTACTTC
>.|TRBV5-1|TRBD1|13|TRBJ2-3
CASSRDRADTQYF
TGCGCCAGCAGCAGGGACAGGGCTGATACGCAGTATTTT
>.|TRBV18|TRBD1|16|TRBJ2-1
CASSPATGGAYNEQFF
TGTGCCAGCTCACCCGCGACAGGGGGGGCCTACAATGAGCAGTTCTTC
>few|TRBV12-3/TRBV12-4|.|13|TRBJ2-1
CASSAHGMFEQFF
TGTGCCAGCAGCGCCCACGGGATGTTTGAGCAGTTCTTC
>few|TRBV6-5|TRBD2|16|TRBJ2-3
CASSYSTLAGGDTQYF
TGTGCCAGCAGTTACTCGACGCTAGCGGGGGGAGATACGCAGTATTTT
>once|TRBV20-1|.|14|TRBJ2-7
CSAPQAIPPYEQYF
TGCAGTGCCCCCCAAGCCATCCCTCCCTACGAGCAGTACTTC
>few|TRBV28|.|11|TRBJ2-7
CASSNFGEQYF
TGTGCCAGCAGTAATTTCGGCGAGCAGTACTTC
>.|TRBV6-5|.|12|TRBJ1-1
CASTRRQPGAFF
TGTGCCAGCACGAGGAGGCAACCCGGAGCTTTCTTT
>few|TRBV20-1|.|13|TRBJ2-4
CSAKPSWGQEQYF
TGCAGTGCTAAGCCCTCCTGGGGGCAGGAGCAGTACTTC
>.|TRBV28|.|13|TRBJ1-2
CATMANRVKGYTF
TGTGCCACCATGGCCAACAGGGTGAAGGGCTACACCTTC